Given below is one TCR beta chain in context. V gave up 3 bases and J gave up 5 bases, with 13 bases separating them. This CDR3 is built from 14 residues. Germline V gives CDR1 LNHDA, CDR2 SQIVND (reference sequence). Clones were read by immunoSEQ multiplex PCR, and TCRdb kept only the in-frame ones, dropping some. Here the sample spans roughly 160,000 clones, 80% to 90% being singletons. This entry belongs to a study of blood T cell repertoires in COVID-19. Study in general: Acute-phase and convalescent COVID-19 samples originated in the United States, Italy and Spain.

The material sequenced was peripheral blood. The chain carries TRBV19 and TRBJ1-1; D uncertain. The TCR comes from a woman between 50 and 59 years old with COVID-19, enrolled during active disease. The CDR3, as DNA: TGTGCCAGTAGTATGAGGGCTGAGAGTACTGAAGCTTTCTTT. It codes for CASSMRAESTEAFF.